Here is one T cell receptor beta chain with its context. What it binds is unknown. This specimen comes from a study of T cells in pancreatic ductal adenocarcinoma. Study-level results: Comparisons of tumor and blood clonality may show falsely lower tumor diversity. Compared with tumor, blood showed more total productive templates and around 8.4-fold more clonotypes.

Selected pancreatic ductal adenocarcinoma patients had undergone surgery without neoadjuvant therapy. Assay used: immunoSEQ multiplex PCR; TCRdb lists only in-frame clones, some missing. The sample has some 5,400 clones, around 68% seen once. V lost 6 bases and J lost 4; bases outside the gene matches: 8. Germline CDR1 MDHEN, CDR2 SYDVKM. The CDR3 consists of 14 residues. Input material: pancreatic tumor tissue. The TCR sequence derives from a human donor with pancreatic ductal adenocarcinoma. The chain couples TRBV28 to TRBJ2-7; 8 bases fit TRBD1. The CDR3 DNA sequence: TGTGCCAGCAGAGCGACAGGGGCCTGGTACGAGCAGTACTTC. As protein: CASRATGAWYEQYF.